Listed below are T cell receptor beta chains from one sample, sequenced in a study of cytomegalovirus exposure and HLA in healthy donors. TCRdb keeps only in-frame clones here, not all; method: immunoSEQ multiplex PCR. The sample shows around 170,000 clones, over 80% of them seen only once. What was sequenced was PBMCs. These TCRs come from a man aged 35 to 55 in good health and CMV-seropositive. CDR3s include the opening cysteine and the closing phenylalanine or tryptophan. The D gene is left open where the match is weak. Where a row states a size, it is once, few, many or the class of an expanded clone; other rows omit it.

J | D | size | V | DNA | CDR3
TRBJ1-5 | - | - | TRBV11-2 | TGTGCCAGCAGCTTAACGGGGGGGGAGGCCCAGCATTTT | CASSLTGGEAQHF
TRBJ1-4 | TRBD1 | - | TRBV7-2 | TGTGCCAGCAGCTCACCTCGGGACAGCAATGAAAAACTGTTTTTT | CASSSPRDSNEKLFF
TRBJ2-7 | TRBD1 | few | TRBV9 | TGTGCCAGCAGCGTGAGACAGGGCTACGAGCAGTACTTC | CASSVRQGYEQYF
TRBJ1-2 | TRBD1 | - | TRBV6-4 | TGTGCCAGCAGTGACTTAGCGACAGGGGGCAAAACCTTC | CASSDLATGGKTF
TRBJ1-1 | - | - | TRBV29-1 | TGCAGCGTTGCAGGGCCTGAAGCTTTCTTT | CSVAGPEAFF
TRBJ2-3 | TRBD2 | - | TRBV5-1 | TGCGCCAGCAGCTTGGCTAGGCGGGGGGAGGTAGATACGCAGTATTTT | CASSLARRGEVDTQYF
TRBJ2-7 | TRBD2 | - | TRBV6-5 | TGTGCCAGCAGTGCGCGGACGGGGGGGCAGGGCGAGCAGTACTTC | CASSARTGGQGEQYF
TRBJ2-3 | TRBD2 | - | TRBV10-3 | TGTGCCATCAGGGCGGGGGGCACCACAGATACGCAGTATTTT | CAIRAGGTTDTQYF
TRBJ2-7 | - | once | TRBV5-6 | TGTGCCAGCAGCTTACAGATAACATCCTACGAGCAGTACTTC | CASSLQITSYEQYF
TRBJ1-2 | TRBD1 | - | TRBV11-2 | TGTGCCAGCAGAAGTTTACAGGGGCGCTATGGCTACACCTTC | CASRSLQGRYGYTF
TRBJ2-7 | - | few | TRBV6-5 | TGTGCCAGCAGTTACGGAGTTTCCTACGAGCAGTACTTC | CASSYGVSYEQYF
TRBJ2-2 | TRBD2 | - | TRBV7-8 | TGTGCCAGCAGCTTAAGGACTAGCGAGACCGGGGAGCTGTTTTTT | CASSLRTSETGELFF
TRBJ2-2 | TRBD1 | few | TRBV5-1 | TGCGCCAGCAGCCTAAATGCCGGGACAGCGAACACCGGGGAGCTGTTTTTT | CASSLNAGTANTGELFF
TRBJ2-2 | - | few | TRBV9 | TGTGCCAGGGGGGAGGTGGTTTTAGGTGACAACCGGGGAAACACCGGGGAGCTGTTTTTT | CARGEVVLGDNRGNTGELFF
TRBJ2-7 | TRBD1 | few | TRBV7-9 | TGTGCCAGCAGCTGGAGACAGGGTATCATCTACGAGCAGTACTTC | CASSWRQGIIYEQYF
TRBJ2-2 | TRBD1 | - | TRBV5-1 | TGCGCCAGCAGTCGGACAGGGAACACCGGGGAGCTGTTTTTT | CASSRTGNTGELFF
TRBJ2-7 | TRBD2 | - | TRBV5-1 | TGCGCCAGCAGCCTTAGCGGGGTCTCCTACGAGCAGTACTTC | CASSLSGVSYEQYF
TRBJ2-7 | - | - | TRBV6-5 | TGTGCCAGCAGTTATCAGGGGAACGAGCAGTACTTC | CASSYQGNEQYF
TRBJ1-2 | - | - | TRBV5-6 | TGTGCCAGCAGCGATAAAGCCCATGGCTACACCTTC | CASSDKAHGYTF
TRBJ2-5 | TRBD2 | - | TRBV15 | TGTGCCACCAGCAGAGAGCTAGCGGGTGATGAGACCCAGTACTTC | CATSRELAGDETQYF
TRBJ2-4 | TRBD2 | - | TRBV9 | TGTGCCAGCAGCGTACGGGGGGGAGTCCAAAACATTCAGTACTTC | CASSVRGGVQNIQYF
TRBJ1-2 | - | - | TRBV10-3 | TGTGCCATCAGCGTACAGGGAGAGGCCGGCTACACCTTC | CAISVQGEAGYTF
TRBJ2-1 | - | - | TRBV7-9 | TGTGCCAGCAGCGAAAGCGACAATGAGCAGTTCTTC | CASSESDNEQFF
TRBJ1-1 | - | - | TRBV6-5 | TGTGCCAGCAGTCCCCTAGGGGTGAACACTGAAGCTTTCTTT | CASSPLGVNTEAFF
TRBJ1-4 | - | - | TRBV10-1 | TGCGCCAGCAGTGAGTTATTGACTCAGGCTTCGAGGGCAACTAATGAAAAACTGTTTTTT | CASSELLTQASRATNEKLFF
TRBJ1-5 | - | - | TRBV7-2 | TGTGCCAGCAGCGGCGGGGCAGGGACCCAGCCCCAGCATTTT | CASSGGAGTQPQHF
TRBJ2-2 | - | - | TRBV19 | TGTGCCAGTATCGAGTACACCGGGGAGCTGTTTTTT | CASIEYTGELFF
TRBJ1-1 | - | few | TRBV5-1 | TGCGCCAGCAGCGCCCTGGGCGGGGGGGAAGCTTTCTTT | CASSALGGGEAFF
TRBJ1-5 | - | - | TRBV27 | TGTGCCAGCAGTTTTTGGGGAGGCAATCAGCCCCAGCATTTT | CASSFWGGNQPQHF
TRBJ2-2 | - | - | TRBV30 | TGTGCCTGGAGTGGCGGACTCACGGGCACCGGGGAGCTGTTTTTT | CAWSGGLTGTGELFF
TRBJ2-1 | TRBD2 | - | TRBV6-4 | TGTGCCAGCAGCGGGACTAGCGGGGTAGGCGATGAGCAGTTCTTC | CASSGTSGVGDEQFF
TRBJ1-3 | TRBD1 | - | TRBV6-6 | TGTGCCAGCAGTCAGACAGGGGGTGGAAACACCATATATTTT | CASSQTGGGNTIYF
TRBJ2-1 | TRBD1 | - | TRBV7-3 | TGTGCCAGCAGCCAGACAGGGACTGAGCAGTTCTTC | CASSQTGTEQFF
TRBJ2-7 | TRBD1 | - | TRBV29-1 | TGCAGCGTTGGACAGGGGGCGGGTTCCTACGAGCAGTACTTC | CSVGQGAGSYEQYF
TRBJ1-1 | - | - | TRBV10-2 | TGCGCCAGCAGCCTTCAGGGATTGGGCACTGAAGCTTTCTTT | CASSLQGLGTEAFF
TRBJ2-7 | - | once | TRBV12-5 | TGTGCTAGTGGTTTGCCCCTCGGGGGCAGGGGGGCCGAGCAGTACTTC | CASGLPLGGRGAEQYF
TRBJ2-3 | - | - | TRBV4-3 | TGCGCCAGCAGCCAAGAGGGGGCTAAGCCAGATACGCAGTATTTT | CASSQEGAKPDTQYF
TRBJ2-7 | - | - | TRBV14 | TGTGCCAGCAGCCAGGATTCAGGAATTTACGAGCAGTACTTC | CASSQDSGIYEQYF
TRBJ1-4 | - | - | TRBV18 | TGTGCCAGCTCACCACTTGAGGTCGCGGGGTTTGAAAAACTGTTTTTT | CASSPLEVAGFEKLFF
TRBJ2-7 | - | few | TRBV25-1 | TGTGCCAGCAGGACAGGTTTGAGCTCCTACGAGCAGTACTTC | CASRTGLSSYEQYF
TRBJ2-3 | TRBD2 | - | TRBV7-3 | TGTGCCAGCAGCGGACGCGGGGGGGCAGGGACGCAGTATTTT | CASSGRGGAGTQYF
TRBJ1-2 | - | - | TRBV29-1 | TGCAGCGTTGTGGTTGGGGGCGCGGATGGCTACACCTTC | CSVVVGGADGYTF
TRBJ1-3 | TRBD1 | - | TRBV18 | TGTGCCACCCTTGGACAGGCTGGAAACACCATATATTTT | CATLGQAGNTIYF
TRBJ2-2 | TRBD2 | - | TRBV28 | TGTGCCAGCAGTTTATCATCCGGGGGGGGCCCCGGGGAGCTGTTTTTT | CASSLSSGGGPGELFF
TRBJ2-1 | - | - | TRBV9 | TGTGCCAGCACCCCGAATGAGCAGTTCTTC | CASTPNEQFF
TRBJ1-5 | - | - | TRBV27 | TGTGCCAGCAGTTTATCAGTTTCCGCGGGGGAACAGCCCCAGCATTTT | CASSLSVSAGEQPQHF
TRBJ2-3 | - | - | TRBV20-1 | TGCAGTGCTAGATGGCTAGATACGCAGTATTTT | CSARWLDTQYF
TRBJ1-2 | TRBD1 | - | TRBV28 | TGTGCCAGCAGAGCGCAGGGGGTACTAGTGGGTGGCTACACCTTC | CASRAQGVLVGGYTF
TRBJ1-1 | - | once | TRBV25-1 | TGTGCCAGCAGTTGGGGAGGAGGTTACACTGAAGCTTTCTTT | CASSWGGGYTEAFF
TRBJ2-7 | - | - | TRBV6-5 | TGTGCCAGCAGTTACTTCAATAGTCCGGGCGAGCAGTACTTC | CASSYFNSPGEQYF
TRBJ2-7 | - | - | TRBV9 | TGTGCCAGCAGCCATCCCGGGGAGCAGTACTTC | CASSHPGEQYF
TRBJ2-2 | TRBD1 | - | TRBV5-6 | TGTGCCAGCAGTTCCGGGACAGGGGTTGCCGGGGAGCTGTTTTTT | CASSSGTGVAGELFF
TRBJ2-2 | TRBD1 | - | TRBV5-1 | TGCGCCAGCAGCTTGGCCCAGACAGGGGCGGGCACCGGGGAGCTGTTTTTT | CASSLAQTGAGTGELFF